The T cell receptor beta chain described here comes from a study of blood T cell repertoires in COVID-19. The CDR3 extends over 13 amino acids. The V gene's germline CDR1 is KGHSH and CDR2 LQKENI. Some clones are missing from TCRdb's copy, which holds only in-frame ones; the method was immunoSEQ multiplex PCR. This table holds approximately 200,000 clones, around 80% found once. On this clone: A junction end diverges from the germline sequence, so it may reflect a read error.

This clonotype was obtained from a man between 60 and 75 years old who had recovered from COVID-19. Sequencing was carried out using PBMCs or T cells enriched from blood (not recorded which). This chain uses TRBV18 with TRBJ2-4, with TRBD2 identical over 8 bases. CDR3: CASSPQISGGFFF. CDR3 coding DNA: TGTGCCAGCTCACCACAGATAAGCGGGGGATTTTTCTTC.